These T cell receptor beta chains were read from a single sample in a study of cytomegalovirus exposure and HLA in healthy donors. The method was immunoSEQ multiplex PCR; TCRdb's version includes in-frame clones alone and lacks a portion of them. The repertoire shows roughly 80,000 clones; the top ten hold approximately 5.7%. What was sequenced was PBMCs. The origin of the receptors is a girl aged 10 to 17 in good health and CMV-seropositive. Both conserved end residues are part of each CDR3. The D gene is left open where the match is weak.

cdr3_nt cdr3_aa j_call cdr3_length d_call v_call
TGTGCCAGCAGGATCGGGACAGGGTACAACACTGAAGCTTTCTTT CASRIGTGYNTEAFF TRBJ1-1 15 TRBD1 TRBV7-3
TGTGCCACCAGCGAGGGGGCGAGGGGTGATCAGCCCCAGCATTTT CATSEGARGDQPQHF TRBJ1-5 15 TRBD1 TRBV15
TGCAGCGTTGAGGTGGGAGATCAGCCCCAGCATTTT CSVEVGDQPQHF TRBJ1-5 12 NA TRBV29-1
TGTGCCAGCTCACCCTTGGTTAGAGGGACCTACGAGCAGTACTTC CASSPLVRGTYEQYF TRBJ2-7 15 NA TRBV18
TGTGCCAGCAGCTTAAGGGCTTCGGGGACTGAAGCTTTCTTT CASSLRASGTEAFF TRBJ1-1 14 NA TRBV13
TGTGCCAGCAGCTTGGTGCTGAGGGGAGGGTACACTGAAGCTTTCTTT CASSLVLRGGYTEAFF TRBJ1-1 16 NA TRBV5-6
TGTGCCAGTAGTTCGCCGGGACAGGGTCCCGGGGAGCTGTTTTTT CASSSPGQGPGELFF TRBJ2-2 15 TRBD1 TRBV19
TGTGCCAGCAGCTTGGAGGACAGCTTTACTCAAAACATTCAGTACTTC CASSLEDSFTQNIQYF TRBJ2-4 16 NA TRBV5-5
TGTGCCAGCAGCGTAGGTCAGGGAACGAACACTGAAGCTTTCTTT CASSVGQGTNTEAFF TRBJ1-1 15 NA TRBV9
TGTGCCAGCAGCGTAGGGGGGGGCAAGGGAGAGACCCAGTACTTC CASSVGGGKGETQYF TRBJ2-5 15 NA TRBV9